This T cell receptor beta chain was found in a study of cytomegalovirus exposure and HLA in healthy donors (dated by TCRdb to the late 2010s). For the study in its entirety: An earlier analysis of 587 of the donors reported about 250 Gb of sequence data and around 110 million unique TCR beta sequences from 150 million to 200 million T cells. HLA typing included class I and class II loci at four-digit resolution. Roughly 5 DR-DQ haplotypes were treated as single units for association and clustering because of strong linkage in the cohort. Among the roughly 400 genotyped donors, 81% belonged to the genetic ancestry cluster associated with self-reported Caucasian donors. Approximately 310 gigabases of sequencing data and tens of millions of unique TCR sequences were included in an early release covering about 600 HLA-typed donors. Donor age, sex, ethnicity and CMV serostatus were collected together with the repertoire data. In an earlier analysis of 587 of the donors, high-throughput TCR beta sequencing was used to judge whether each TCR beta V gene segment behaved as functional or pseudogenic. All discovery cohort repertoires had been generated on a single sequencing platform. The aim of the study was to test whether cataloging public T cell receptors could identify signatures of past pathogen exposure. Among about 400 genotyped donors of the cohort, an average of approximately 220,000 unique TCR beta nucleotide sequences was sequenced per donor, of which about 18% were non-productive. To predict cytomegalovirus infection status, the study combined high-throughput TCR immunosequencing, statistical association of individual TCRs with disease status, and machine learning. The T cell repertoires of under 700 subjects were profiled by immunosequencing and related to cytomegalovirus serostatus. In a later genetic analysis, genome-wide SNP genotypes for about three fifths of the 666 donors were used, and that subset was treated as a discovery cohort. In the later analysis, no new phenotypic data were used to find candidate immune exposures; instead, reliance was placed on TCR beta sequences and their occurrence across donors. To study patterns of TCR occurrence, a later analysis re-analyzed previously published TCR beta repertoires from around 660 donors and added high-resolution HLA genotyping. Besides the first cohort of around 700 subjects, a separate validation cohort made up of over 95 different subjects was used. The number of typed donors differed by locus: about 620-640 for A, B, C, DRB1 and DQB1; roughly 510 for DQA1; 600 to 610 for DPA1; and approximately 450 for DPB1. Overall study results and their limits: In this cohort, only TCR beta chains were sequenced, and detectable features were limited by the absence of alpha or paired-chain data. The sequencing pipeline was judged likely to have produced a cluster of highly shared sequence variants as a technical artifact. CMV serostatus was the only immune exposure information available for the cohort. A later analysis reported that several top co-occurrence clusters appeared linked to parvovirus B19, influenza, CMV and Epstein-Barr virus. Compared with equally common non-associated chains, HLA-associated TCR beta chains in a later analysis were more clonally expanded and had lower generation probabilities. Roughly uniform sequencing depth across donors was assumed in presence/absence analyses, although this assumption may not hold. In vitro tests confirmed that a few of the cytomegalovirus-associated TCR beta chains recognize cytomegalovirus antigens. In an earlier analysis of approximately 590 of the donors, most TCR beta V segments appeared in productive rearrangements about 87% or about 30% of the time, broadly matching IMGT annotations. The study gave a list of 150 to 200 TCR beta chains associated with cytomegalovirus. A later genetic analysis associated a missense DCLRE1C variant with V-gene and J-gene trimming of TCR beta chains, and an independent cohort replicated the association. In a later analysis, about 16,000 TCR beta sequences were associated with specific HLA alleles at a false discovery rate of 0.05. In both the original and validation cohorts, the classifier was reported to diagnose cytomegalovirus status with high specificity and sensitivity. The earlier analysis of fewer than 750 of the donors excluded fewer than 20 rarely observed V segments, including chromosome 9 orphons, because counts were too low. The authors suggested that the approach could potentially be extended to other disease states and immunological phenotypes. Some IMGT-functional V segments, including TRBV6-2 and TRBV6-3, could not be distinguished by the 87-base-pair reads and were therefore excluded. In a later analysis, the rate of TCR association differed among HLA loci, with DRB1 alleles having the most associated TCRs and HLA-C alleles having the fewest. Strong co-occurrence of HLA alleles, especially DR and DQ, made assigning TCR associations to individual alleles difficult. Linkage disequilibrium might explain the correlated functional status among segregating V segments, but an unknown experimental factor could not be excluded. Across donors, most TCR sequences were observed very rarely, whereas some public TCRs were present in many individuals. A further reported finding was that TCR beta sequences accurately predicted the HLA-A and HLA-B alleles for most subjects in the first cohort. Because some donors lacked HLA typing at each locus, the association tests relied only on the typed subset. Most CMV-associated TCR beta chains appeared to be HLA-restricted in a later analysis, and the HLA associations seemed to be driven largely by CMV exposure. According to a later genetic analysis, donors in an Asian-associated ancestry cluster had fewer N-insertions in productive TCRs than the approximately 690-donor mean.

The CDR3, cysteine through phenylalanine, is 17 amino acids long. Of all the DNA, just the CDR3 is kept, 51 bases in frame from base 1. Sequences SNHLY (CDR1) and FYNNEI (CDR2) are obtained from the germline V gene. At the junction V is shortened by 2 bases and J by 3 bases; bases outside the gene matches: 6. Libraries were made using the immunoSEQ multiplex PCR assay. For the multiplex PCR, a mixture combining 60 forward primers for TCR Vbeta segments and 13 reverse primers for TCR Jbeta segments was used. Amplification of the CDR3 region of rearranged TCR beta genes was performed with a multiplex PCR assay on genomic DNA. The amplified TCR beta libraries were sequenced on the Illumina HiSeq System as 87-base-pair reads. As for how the authors treated the data: Across the 640 or so repertoires, a later analysis counted tens of millions of unique TCR beta chains, some 11 million of which were shared by at least two donors. To remove PCR and sequencing errors, raw reads were error-corrected and collapsed into unique sequences using a nearest-neighbor algorithm that merged closely related sequences. Alignment of CDR3 sequences to IMGT reference sequences was used to assign V, D and J gene segments. Each retained sequence needed at least a six-nucleotide match to both a V gene segment and a J gene segment. A rearrangement counted as productive if the CDR3 had no stop codons and remained in frame with V and J, and every other rearrangement counted as non-productive. CDR3 was defined according to IMGT convention as the region running from the second conserved V-encoded cysteine to the conserved J-encoded phenylalanine. In an earlier analysis of approximately 590 of the donors, sequences lacking an unambiguous match to a single V gene segment were excluded. An earlier analysis of fewer than 750 of the donors classified V segments as functional when productive rearrangements were above 56.7% and as segregating when the standard deviation between donors was above 5%. A statistical classification framework was built for diagnosing cytomegalovirus status from the catalog of TCR beta chain sequences. A later analysis assigned V and J genes by comparing TCR nucleotide sequences with IMGT/GENE-DB human TR gene sequences. Using the TCRdist pipeline, a later analysis assigned CDR3 sequences along with most-parsimonious VDJ recombination scenarios. In a later analysis, each TCR beta chain was defined by its CDR3 amino acid sequence together with its V-gene family, and reads without a unique V-gene family were excluded. A later analysis removed nearly 600 highly shared, low-generation-probability nucleotide sequences to deal with suspected cross-contamination and a sequencing artifact. A later analysis calculated a clonal expansion index for each public chain from normalized within-repertoire ranks of inferred template counts. Generation probabilities in a later analysis came from a VDJ recombination model fitted to out-of-frame rearrangements, and those results were checked against IGoR. Hypergeometric tests were used in a later analysis to score TCR-TCR, TCR-HLA and TCR-CMV co-occurrence, with a repertoire-size bias correction applied to the TCR pairs. False discovery rates were estimated in a later analysis by permuting HLA or CMV assignments 20 times. A later analysis grouped co-occurring TCRs with DBSCAN, adding TCRdist sequence similarity when clustering within HLA-allele-positive subsets. Repertoires with fewer than 30,000 or more than 120,000 public chains were left out of co-occurrence clustering, as were about 5 repertoires with anomalous nucleotide sharing. Drawn from immuneACCESS, this table holds only the in-frame rearrangements with V and J called that TCRdb kept. Clones are partly lost; checked studies trace under half to an unresolved V gene and leave the rest unexplained. The D gene and trimming were derived from the DNA, and the V and J assignments and clone size from that table. Across this sample there are around 140,000 clones, with roughly three quarters seen only once. The leading ten clones occupy approximately 0.86% of the sample.

The cohort consisted of fewer than 700 healthy bone marrow donors. At the time of sampling, all cohort members were nominally healthy, though unrecorded immune exposures were likely present. The donor was CMV seronegative and was included in the group of over 300 seronegative cohort members. Every donor gave a peripheral blood sample, and the peripheral blood mononuclear cells from that sample were used for TCR beta sequencing. The Qiagen DNeasy Blood Extraction Kit was used to extract genomic DNA from the blood cell samples. Details on this clone: Its antigen is unknown. The input lacks base qualities; no much larger clone sits a single base away.

The sequencing sample was made of PBMCs. This receptor was identified in a woman aged 55 to 70 in good health and CMV-seronegative. Recombination linked TRBV2 to TRBJ2-1, with TRBD2 identical over 11 junction bases. The CDR3 amino acid sequence is: CASSEIAGGPDYNEQFF. The bases read TGTGCCAGCAGTGAAATAGCGGGGGGGCCCGACTACAATGAGCAGTTCTTC.